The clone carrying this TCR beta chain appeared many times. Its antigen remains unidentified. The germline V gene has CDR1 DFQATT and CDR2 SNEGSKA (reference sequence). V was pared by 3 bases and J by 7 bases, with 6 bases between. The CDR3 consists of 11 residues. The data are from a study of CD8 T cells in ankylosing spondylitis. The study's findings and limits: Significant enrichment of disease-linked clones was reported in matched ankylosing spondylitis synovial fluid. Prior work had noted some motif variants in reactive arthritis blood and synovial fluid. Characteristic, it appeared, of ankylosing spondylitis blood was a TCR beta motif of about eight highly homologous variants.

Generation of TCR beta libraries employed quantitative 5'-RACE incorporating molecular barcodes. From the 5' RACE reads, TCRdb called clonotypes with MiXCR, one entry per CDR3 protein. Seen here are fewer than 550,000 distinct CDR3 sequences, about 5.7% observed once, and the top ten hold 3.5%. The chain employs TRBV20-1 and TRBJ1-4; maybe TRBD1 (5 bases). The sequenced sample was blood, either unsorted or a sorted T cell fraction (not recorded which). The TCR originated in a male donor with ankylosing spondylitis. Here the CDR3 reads CSARGPEKLFF. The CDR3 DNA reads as TGCAGTGCTAGGGGGCCTGAAAAACTGTTTTTT.